Listed here is a single T cell receptor beta chain. Its target is not known. CDR1 LNHNV and CDR2 YYDKDF come from the germline V gene (reference sequence). The CDR3 loop spans 14 amino acids. Trimming cost V 3 bases and J 6 bases, with 12 bases left between them. Patients were excluded for autoimmune disease history or systemic immunosuppression. Peripheral blood came from all dose cohorts at three timepoints. The sample comes from a study of OX40 agonist ivuxolimab in advanced cancers. Study-level background: Mean age around 64 years, range about 20 to 90; roughly 82% male. Study-wide results and caveats: Partial responders at 0.1-3.0 mg/kg had among the lowest clonal expansion.

This table comes from immunoSEQ multiplex PCR, and its TCRdb copy is limited to in-frame clones, with some not included. The sample lists approximately 82,000 clones, 80% to 90% occurring once. V and J are TRBV15 and TRBJ1-5; D is unresolved. Sequences were derived from CD4+ or CD8+ T cells sorted from blood, sampled in a trial of the OX40 agonist ivuxolimab. The receptor was isolated from an adult with an advanced solid tumor such as melanoma, head and neck, liver or kidney cancer. The CDR3 sequence: CATSSLGFRQPQHF. The DNA for the CDR3 is TGTGCCACCAGCAGCCTCGGGTTCCGTCAGCCCCAGCATTTT.